Reported below is one TCR beta chain. Germline V gene lookup returns CDR1 SGHRS and CDR2 YFSETQ. V shed 4 bases, J shed 4 bases, and the junction held 8 bases outside the gene matches. CDR3 size: 15 residues. The data belong to a study of blood T cell repertoires in COVID-19. Overall study context: Donors in the United States, Italy and Spain gave samples during acute or convalescent COVID-19. Nucleic acid was either cDNA or gDNA, and it came from T cells, B-cell-depleted T cells, or PBMCs.

As processed by the authors: Counts of nucleated cells, estimated from reference gene primer amplification, were obtained. Profiling relied on immunoSEQ multiplex PCR, and the TCRdb table lists in-frame clones only, not all of them. V, J and clone size reflect that table, while D and trimming were determined from the DNA. The sample yields 70,000 to 95,000 clones, roughly 80% seen once. The source of this sequence is an older woman with active or convalescent COVID-19. The chain couples TRBV5-1 to TRBJ1-3; 7 nucleotides line up with TRBD1. Sequencing used peripheral blood. The CDR3 DNA sequence: TGCGCCAGCAGCACCCAGACAGGGCTCGGAAACACCATATATTTT. Translation: CASSTQTGLGNTIYF.